This TCR beta chain was observed in a study of blood T cells in healthy people across ages. Broader study findings: No one knew whether donors had CMV, which possibly confounded expanded clonotype changes.

Sample-barcoded 5' priming and a J-beta primer mix drove a second PCR of about 6 to 11 cycles. MiXCR, applied by TCRdb to the 5' RACE reads, yields one record per CDR3 protein. The sample consists of about 640,000 distinct CDR3 sequences, 58% of them appearing once. Turning to this clonotype: What it recognizes is unknown.

From germline, CDR1 is MNHEY and CDR2 SMNVEV (reference sequence). V lost 2 bases to trimming and J lost 7 bases, with 15 bases between them. The CDR3 length is 15 residues. This chain connects TRBV27 to TRBJ2-1; possible D gene TRBD1, 7 bases. The sequence derives from a man aged 55 to 70 in good health. What was sequenced was blood. The CDR3 DNA reads TGTGCCAGCAGTTTACTGGCAGGGGGGAGTAATGAGCAGTTCTTC. Translated, it gives CASSLLAGGSNEQFF.